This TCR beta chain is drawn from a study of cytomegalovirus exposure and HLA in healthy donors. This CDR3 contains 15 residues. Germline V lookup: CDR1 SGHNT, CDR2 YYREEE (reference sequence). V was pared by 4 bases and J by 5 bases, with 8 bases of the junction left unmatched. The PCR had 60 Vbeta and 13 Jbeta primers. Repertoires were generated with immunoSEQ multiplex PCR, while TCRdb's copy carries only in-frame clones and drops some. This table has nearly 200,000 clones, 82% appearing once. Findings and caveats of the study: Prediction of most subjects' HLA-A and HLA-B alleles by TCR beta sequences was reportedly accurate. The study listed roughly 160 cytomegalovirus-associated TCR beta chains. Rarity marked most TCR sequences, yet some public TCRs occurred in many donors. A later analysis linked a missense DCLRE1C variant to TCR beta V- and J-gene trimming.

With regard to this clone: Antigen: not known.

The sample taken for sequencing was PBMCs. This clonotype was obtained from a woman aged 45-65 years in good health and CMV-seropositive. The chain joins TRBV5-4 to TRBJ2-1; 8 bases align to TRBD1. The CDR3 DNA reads TGTGCCAGCAGCCGGGACAGGCCAACCCACAATGAGCAGTTCTTC. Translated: CASSRDRPTHNEQFF.